The 32 T cell receptor beta chains below come from one sample, sequenced in a study of cytomegalovirus exposure and HLA in healthy donors. It was with 60 Vbeta and 13 Jbeta primers that the PCR ran. Produced via immunoSEQ multiplex PCR; TCRdb's table is partial and in-frame only. The table records about 200,000 clones, about four fifths of them present only once. The sample taken for sequencing was PBMCs. Every receptor here comes from a male donor in good health and CMV-seropositive.

The chain employs TRBV4-3 and TRBJ2-3; D is ambiguous. Germline CDR1 LGHNA, CDR2 YSLEER. Trimming left V 0 bases short and J 5 bases short, with 6 bases between. CDR3 size: 13 residues. CDR3 in amino acids: CASSQERGDTQYF. DNA for the CDR3: TGCGCCAGCAGCCAAGAAAGAGGAGATACGCAGTATTTT.

V is TRBV7-2 and J is TRBJ1-4; D unclear. In germline, CDR1 is SGHTA, CDR2 FQGNSA. V dropped 3 bases and J dropped 8 bases, with 7 bases sitting between them. The CDR3 has 12 residues. The CDR3 here is CASSFYAEKLFF. The CDR3 DNA reads as TGTGCCAGCAGCTTCTACGCCGAAAAACTGTTTTTT.

As DNA, the CDR3 is TGTGCCAGCAGCTTAGACAGGGGGGTCCACGAGCAGTACTTC. Protein sequence: CASSLDRGVHEQYF. The V call is TRBV7-9, the J call TRBJ2-7; 8 bases fit TRBD1. The germline CDR1 and CDR2 sequences are SEHNR and FQNEAQ (reference sequence). Trimming removed 1 base from V and 5 bases from J; junction bases left unmatched: 4. This CDR3 has 14 amino acids.

This chain joins TRBV7-9 and TRBJ1-2, with 8 positions matching TRBD1. CDR1 SEHNR and CDR2 FQNEAQ come from the germline V gene (reference sequence). The CDR3 loop spans 16 amino acids. J was trimmed by 0 bases and V by 5 bases; bases with no gene match: 8. The CDR3, as DNA: TGTGCCAGCAGCCTGACAGGGGCTGGAGCTAACTATGGCTACACCTTC. Residues: CASSLTGAGANYGYTF. Variable domain in full (rest from reference TRBV7-9 and TRBJ1-2): DTGVSQNPRHKITKRGQNVTFRCDPISEHNRLYWYRQTLGQGPEFLTYFQNEAQLEKSRLLSDRFSAERPKGSFSTLEIQRTEQGDSAMYLCASSLTGAGANYGYTFGSGTRLTVV.

J is TRBJ2-7 and V is TRBV11-2; possibly TRBD1 for D (7 bases). Germline CDR1 reads SGHAT; CDR2 reads FQNNGV. V was shortened by 0 bases and J by 9 bases, with 15 bases between the two germline ends. CDR3 length: 14 residues. The CDR3 region is CASSLEGQGGGQYF. The CDR3 nucleotides are TGTGCCAGCAGCTTAGAGGGGCAGGGGGGAGGGCAGTACTTC.

The J gene is TRBJ2-7, the V gene TRBV7-3, with a possible D match to TRBD2 (5 bases). With 2 bases removed from V and 5 bases from J, the gap between germline ends came to 10 bases. Germline V gives CDR1 SGHTA, CDR2 FQGTGA. The CDR3 is made up of 13 amino acids. For the CDR3, the DNA is TGTGCCAGCAGCTTACTCGCCGGGGACGAGCAGTACTTC. Translating it yields CASSLLAGDEQYF.

The chain carries TRBV7-9 and TRBJ1-2, with D possibly TRBD1 on 6 matching bases. This CDR3 contains 16 residues. Trimming pared 3 bases from V and 0 bases from J, leaving 14 bases between. Germline CDR1 and CDR2: SEHNR and FQNEAQ (reference sequence). CDR3 in DNA: TGTGCCAGCAGCTTTGGACAGAATCTCGCTAACTATGGCTACACCTTC. Protein product: CASSFGQNLANYGYTF.

J is TRBJ2-3 and V is TRBV18, with D uncertain. Germline V gene sequence: CDR1 KGHSH, CDR2 LQKENI. The V end lost 2 bases, the J end lost 6 bases, and 9 bases lay between the germline ends. This CDR3 spans 13 amino acids. The CDR3 coding sequence is TGTGCCAGCTCACCAAATCGCCGGGATACGCAGTATTTT. Encoded protein: CASSPNRRDTQYF.

A note on this clone: Likely a read error: the CDR3 ends without its conserved phenylalanine or tryptophan. The chain is built from TRBV2 and TRBJ1-5; TRBD1 agrees at 7 bases. J gave up 0 bases and V 5 bases, and 13 bases lay outside the gene matches. The germline CDR1 and CDR2 sequences are SNHLY and FYNNEI. This CDR3 contains 18 residues. The CDR3 here is CASSYPETGLDSNQPQHL. As DNA, the CDR3 is TGTGCCAGCAGTTACCCTGAGACAGGGTTGGATAGCAATCAGCCCCAGCATCTT.

The chain recombines TRBV6-1 with TRBJ2-1; TRBD2 might be the D (5 bases). The V and J ends lost 6 bases and 4 bases respectively, with 13 bases between them. Germline lookup yields CDR1 MNHNS and CDR2 SASEGT. The CDR3 has 14 residues. The chain's CDR3 is CASRMGGLYNEQFF. The CDR3 DNA reads as TGTGCCAGCAGGATGGGCGGGTTGTACAATGAGCAGTTCTTC.

This clone occurred a few times. The rearrangement uses TRBV7-3 and TRBJ1-2; 9 positions agree with TRBD1. V shed 0 bases and J 4 bases; nucleotides not matched to a gene: 6. Germline CDR1 is SGHTA and CDR2 is FQGTGA. CDR3 size: 16 residues. Here the CDR3 DNA reads TGTGCCAGCAGCTTAACTGGGGGACAGGGCGTCTATGGCTACACCTTC. Its translation: CASSLTGGQGVYGYTF.

The V gene is TRBV7-9, the J gene TRBJ1-1; 7 nucleotides match TRBD1. The length of the CDR3 is 14 residues. After removal of 5 bases from V and 3 bases from J, the junction contained 6 bases not matched to a gene. Germline V gene sequence: CDR1 SEHNR, CDR2 FQNEAQ (reference sequence). In DNA, the CDR3 is TGTGCCAGCAGCATGGGACAGTCGCACACTGAAGCTTTCTTT. Residues: CASSMGQSHTEAFF.

This chain links TRBV7-9 with TRBJ2-1; 8 bases fit TRBD2. The V gene's germline CDR1 is SEHNR and CDR2 FQNEAQ (reference sequence). The CDR3 sequence is 9 residues long. DNA for the CDR3: TGTGCAGCGGGAGTTGAGCAGTTCTTC. It is translated as CAAGVEQFF.

This clone came up a few times. The V call is TRBV6-5, the J call TRBJ2-7; D not certain. Per the germline V gene, CDR1 is MNHEY and CDR2 is SVGAGI. V lost 6 bases and J 3 bases, leaving 12 bases between the germline ends. The CDR3 has 13 amino acids. The CDR3 DNA follows: TGTGCCAGCAGCCTCTACAGTTACTACGAGCAGTACTTC. This sequence encodes CASSLYSYYEQYF.

The CDR3 loop is CASSLGGRAYNEQFF. Written as DNA, the CDR3 is TGTGCCAGCAGCTTAGGGGGGAGGGCCTACAATGAGCAGTTCTTC. This chain uses TRBV7-2 with TRBJ2-1, with TRBD2 matching over 7 bases. This CDR3 comprises 15 residues. The junction had 2 bases not matched to a gene; V was cut back by 1 base and J by 2 bases. Germline V gene lookup returns CDR1 SGHTA and CDR2 FQGNSA.

The chain combines TRBV9 with TRBJ2-6; D not resolved. Germline CDR1 SGDLS, CDR2 YYNGEE. This CDR3 is 15 amino acids long. V was trimmed by 4 bases and J by 0 bases, leaving 8 bases between them. The CDR3 coding sequence is TGTGCCAGCAGCCCTCAGTCCTCTGGGGCCAACGTCCTGACTTTC. As protein: CASSPQSSGANVLTF.

The chain links TRBV6-1 to TRBJ2-5; the match to TRBD1 covers 10 bases. The CDR3 consists of 14 residues. The J segment lost 6 bases and the V segment lost 7 bases, leaving 8 bases of the junction unmatched. The germline gives CDR1 MNHNS, CDR2 SASEGT. CDR3 nucleotide sequence: TGTGCCAGCATGAGGGACAGGGGAGGAAAGACCCAGTACTTC. Its translation is CASMRDRGGKTQYF.

The chain combines TRBV15 with TRBJ2-5; 9 nucleotides line up with TRBD1. J was trimmed by 1 base and V by 0 bases; bases with no gene match: 6. This CDR3 contains 17 residues. The germline V gene encodes CDR1 LNHNV and CDR2 YYDKDF (reference sequence). The CDR3 DNA is TGTGCCACCAGCAGAGATACAGGACAGGGGCTCCAAGAGACCCAGTACTTC. It yields the protein CATSRDTGQGLQETQYF.

The V gene is TRBV21-1, the J gene TRBJ2-1; the table assigns TRBD2, which was not confirmed against the DNA. TRBV21-1 is tagged as a pseudogene. The CDR3 is 15 amino acids. The CDR3 reads CASSSLRGYYNEQFF. In nucleotides, the CDR3 is TGTGCCAGCAGTAGCCTCCGGGGGTATTACAATGAGCAGTTCTTC.

This chain uses TRBV27 with TRBJ1-5; 7 nucleotides line up with TRBD1. From germline, CDR1 is MNHEY and CDR2 SMNVEV (reference sequence). With 5 bases clipped from V and 2 bases from J, the junction kept 3 bases outside the gene matches. CDR3 length equals 14 residues. The CDR3 DNA is TGTGCCAGCAGTGCCGACAGGGGCAATCAGCCCCAGCATTTT. Translation: CASSADRGNQPQHF.

The DNA for the CDR3 is TGTGCCAGTGGGAGGGGTTCCGGGGATACGCAGTATTTT. As protein: CASGRGSGDTQYF. The V and J genes are TRBV19 and TRBJ2-3; 7 bases line up with TRBD2. The junction had 8 bases not matched to a gene; V was cut back by 8 bases and J by 6 bases. Germline CDR1 is LNHDA and CDR2 is SQIVND (reference sequence). This CDR3 has 13 amino acids.

This clone appeared once. V is TRBV27 and J is TRBJ2-7, with 9 nucleotides matching TRBD2. This CDR3 contains 16 residues. Trimming removed 6 bases from V and 3 bases from J; junction bases left unmatched: 12. CDR1 and CDR2 (germline): MNHEY, SMNVEV (reference sequence). The CDR3 bases are TGTGCCAGCAGGGGGGGGGAACTAGCGGGTCTCTACGAGCAGTACTTC. It specifies CASRGGELAGLYEQYF.

The chain employs TRBV7-9 and TRBJ1-4, with D possibly being TRBD1 (5 bases). Germline CDR1 reads SEHNR; CDR2 reads FQNEAQ (reference sequence). This CDR3 region has 13 residues. CDR3 bases: TGTGCAGGCCAGGGCGGGGATAATGAAAAACTGTTTTTT. Translated: CAGQGGDNEKLFF.

CDR3 sequence reads: CASSIVVPGSNYGYTF. Here the CDR3 DNA reads TGTGCCAGTAGTATCGTCGTACCGGGGTCAAACTATGGCTACACCTTC. The chain recombines TRBV19 with TRBJ1-2; D not resolved. The CDR3 loop spans 16 amino acids. Between the trimmed V and J ends, which lost 3 bases and 2 bases, there was a span of 16 bases. Looked up from germline, CDR1 is LNHDA and CDR2 is SQIVND (reference sequence). Supplemented by reference TRBV19 and TRBJ1-2, the full variable domain reads DGGITQSPKYLFRKEGQNVTLSCEQNLNHDAMYWYRQDPGQGLRLIYYSQIVNDFQKGDIAEGYSVSREKKESFPLTVTSAQKNPTAFYLCASSIVVPGSNYGYTFGSGTRLTVV.

This sequence joins TRBV7-6 and TRBJ2-1; D is uncertain. The CDR3 covers 14 residues. V lost 4 bases to trimming and J lost 8 bases, with 15 bases between them. Germline V gene data show CDR1 as SGHVS and CDR2 as FNYEAQ. In DNA form, the CDR3 reads TGTGCCAGCAGCTCCCGATACTTCCCGGATGAGCAGTTCTTC. Its translation: CASSSRYFPDEQFF.

The rearrangement uses TRBV28 and TRBJ2-7; possibly TRBD1 for D (5 bases). The V end lost 4 bases, the J end lost 4 bases, and 11 bases lay between the germline ends. CDR3 length: 13 amino acids. CDR1 is MDHEN and CDR2 is SYDVKM in the germline V gene. CDR3 sequence: CASSWGTTYEQYF. The CDR3 DNA sequence: TGTGCCAGCAGTTGGGGCACTACTTACGAGCAGTACTTC.

CDR3 region: CASSLEVNTEAFF. CDR3 in DNA: TGTGCCAGCAGTTTGGAGGTGAACACTGAAGCTTTCTTT. The V and J genes are TRBV27 and TRBJ1-1; D unclear. The V gene lost 3 bases and the J gene lost 0 bases, with 5 bases spanning the gap. CDR3 length: 13 amino acids. The germline gives CDR1 MNHEY, CDR2 SMNVEV (reference sequence).

CDR3 bases: TGTGCCAGCAGTCACACCGACAGGGGCTACACCTTC. This encodes CASSHTDRGYTF. J is TRBJ1-2 and V is TRBV6-6, with a possible D match to TRBD1 (6 bases). Per germline, CDR1 MNHNY and CDR2 SVGAGI (reference sequence). The V end was cut by 5 bases, the J end by 8 bases, with 12 bases between. This CDR3 region has 12 residues.

The chain uses TRBV7-2 and TRBJ2-7; D might be TRBD1 (5 bases). From germline, CDR1 is SGHTA and CDR2 FQGNSA. V was cut by 7 bases and J by 5 bases, with 18 bases left in between. The CDR3 runs 14 residues. The CDR3 sequence is CASTPQGSGHEQYF. In nucleotides, the CDR3 is TGTGCCAGCACCCCCCAGGGATCGGGCCACGAGCAGTACTTC.

This chain connects TRBV18 to TRBJ1-4; 8 nucleotides line up with TRBD1. CDR3 length: 15 residues. The junction had 8 bases not matched to a gene; V was cut back by 4 bases and J by 7 bases. From germline, CDR1 is KGHSH and CDR2 LQKENI. The CDR3 nucleotides are TGTGCCAGCTCACAAACGGCAGGGGGCGGTGAAAAACTGTTTTTT. Translation: CASSQTAGGGEKLFF.

This chain links TRBV5-1 with TRBJ2-2; D gene uncertain. Germline V lookup: CDR1 SGHRS, CDR2 YFSETQ. Trimming stripped 0 bases from V and 5 bases from J, with 5 bases between. This CDR3 spans 13 amino acids. The CDR3 protein is CASSLASTGELFF. The CDR3 DNA reads TGCGCCAGCAGCTTGGCCAGTACCGGGGAGCTGTTTTTT.

V and J are TRBV7-3 and TRBJ2-7, with TRBD2 matching over 14 bases. Unmatched junction bases numbered 5, after V lost 5 bases and J lost 5 bases. Germline V gives CDR1 SGHTA, CDR2 FQGTGA. The CDR3 is 15 amino acids. The CDR3 bases are TGTGCCAGCAGCCTGACTAGCGGGGGGGCCGACGAGCAGTACTTC. Translation: CASSLTSGGADEQYF.